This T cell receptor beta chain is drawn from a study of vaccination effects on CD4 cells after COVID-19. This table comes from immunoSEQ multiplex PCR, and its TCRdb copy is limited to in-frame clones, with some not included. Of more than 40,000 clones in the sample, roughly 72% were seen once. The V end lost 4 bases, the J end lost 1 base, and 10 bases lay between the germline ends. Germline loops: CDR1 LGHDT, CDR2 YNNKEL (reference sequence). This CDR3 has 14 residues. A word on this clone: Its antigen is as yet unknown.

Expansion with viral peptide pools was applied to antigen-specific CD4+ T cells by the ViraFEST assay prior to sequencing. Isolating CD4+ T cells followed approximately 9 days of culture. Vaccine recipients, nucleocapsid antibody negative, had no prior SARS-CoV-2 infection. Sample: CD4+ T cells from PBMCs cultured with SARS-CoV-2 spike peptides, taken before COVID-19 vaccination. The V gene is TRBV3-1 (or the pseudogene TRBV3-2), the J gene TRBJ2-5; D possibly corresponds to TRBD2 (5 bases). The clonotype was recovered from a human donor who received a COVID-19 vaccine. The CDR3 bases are TGTGCCAGCAGCCTAAGCGGAATCCAAGAGACCCAGTACTTC. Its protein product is CASSLSGIQETQYF.